Presented here are 8 T cell receptor beta chains from one specimen sequenced in a study of cytomegalovirus exposure and HLA in healthy donors. Method: immunoSEQ multiplex PCR; TCRdb's copy keeps in-frame clones and lacks some. Here the sample spans 150,000 to 180,000 clones, roughly 86% being singletons. Sequenced: PBMCs. These receptor sequences come from a human donor in good health.

Note on this clone: An end of the junction differs from the germline gene, which may be a read error. The gene calls are TRBV5-6 and TRBJ1-2, with 10 bases aligning to TRBD1. Germline V gene sequence: CDR1 SGHDT, CDR2 YYEEEE. CDR3 length: 11 amino acids. CDR3 in amino acids: CASSFRQGASF. The CDR3 nucleotides read TGTGCCAGCAGCTTTAGACAGGGGGCCTCTTTC.

Here the CDR3 DNA reads TGTGCCAGCAGCCTCCAGTACAATGAGCAGTTCTTC. The encoded protein is CASSLQYNEQFF. This rearrangement joins TRBV7-9 to TRBJ2-1; D is uncertain. Germline loops: CDR1 SEHNR, CDR2 FQNEAQ (reference sequence). CDR3 length equals 12 residues. The V gene lost 5 bases and the J gene lost 4 bases, with 6 bases spanning the gap. The whole variable domain, remainder taken from reference TRBV7-9 and TRBJ2-1, is DTGVSQNPRHKITKRGQNVTFRCDPISEHNRLYWYRQTLGQGPEFLTYFQNEAQLEKSRLLSDRFSAERPKGSFSTLEIQRTEQGDSAMYLCASSLQYNEQFFGPGTRLTVL.

J is TRBJ2-7 and V is TRBV4-1; TRBD1 aligns across 7 bases. Per germline, CDR1 MGHRA and CDR2 YSYEKL. V lost 4 bases, J lost 5 bases, and 2 bases stayed unmatched. The CDR3 contains 12 residues. CDR3 amino acids: CASSPTGNEQYF. The CDR3 nucleotides read TGCGCCAGCAGCCCGACAGGGAACGAGCAGTACTTC.

The J gene is TRBJ1-1, the V gene TRBV6-6; D gene uncertain. CDR1 and CDR2 (germline): MNHNY, SVGAGI (reference sequence). The CDR3 length is 13 residues. Deletions cut 2 bases from V and 5 bases from J, with 9 bases between. The CDR3 DNA reads as TGTGCCAGCAGTTACGACGGGAGGACTGAAGCTTTCTTT. Protein sequence: CASSYDGRTEAFF.

The CDR3 spells CASKGQLNQPQHF. CDR3 nucleotides: TGTGCCAGCAAGGGACAGTTGAATCAGCCCCAGCATTTT. J is TRBJ1-5 and V is TRBV28, with TRBD1 matching over 7 bases. V lost 7 bases to trimming and J lost 4 bases; unmatched junction nucleotides: 4. The germline V gene encodes CDR1 MDHEN and CDR2 SYDVKM. The CDR3 covers 13 residues.

This rearrangement joins TRBV11-2 to TRBJ1-3, with a weak D call TRBD1 (6 bases). Trimming stripped 5 bases from V and 6 bases from J, with 14 bases between. The CDR3 runs to 14 residues. Per the germline V gene, CDR1 is SGHAT and CDR2 is FQNNGV. CDR3: CASSAYRDQNTIYF. In DNA, the CDR3 is TGTGCCAGCAGCGCGTACAGGGATCAAAACACCATATATTTT.

This rearrangement joins TRBV20-1 to TRBJ1-1, with D tentatively TRBD1 (5 bases). The germline V gene encodes CDR1 DFQATT and CDR2 SNEGSKA (reference sequence). Trimming stripped 5 bases from V and 5 bases from J, with 9 bases between. The CDR3 contains 11 residues. For the CDR3, the DNA is TGCAGTGCTCTCGGGGGAACTGAAGCTTTCTTT. Its translation: CSALGGTEAFF.

This CDR3 reads CAWKLGNTIYF. The CDR3 DNA is TGTGCCTGGAAACTTGGAAACACCATATATTTT. The rearrangement links TRBV30 to TRBJ1-3; D uncertain. The CDR3 runs 11 residues. The ends were cut back, 4 bases at V and 3 bases at J, with 4 bases in the middle. From germline, CDR1 is GTSNPN and CDR2 SVGIG (reference sequence).